This TCR beta chain was obtained from a study of human T cells and chemical hapten exposure. Across the whole study: Minor volume differences among pooled libraries chiefly drove per-sample TCR yield variation.

General observations from the study: Expanded TCRs clustered into significantly more large CDR3 similarity groups than controls, the analysis revealed.

TCRdb independently ran MiXCR on the RACE reads; one entry per CDR3 protein. In the table there are about 51,000 distinct CDR3 sequences, 9.4% of which are singletons. The time point: pre-sensitization, week 0. The sample's treatment: therapeutic diphenylcyclopropenone sensitization with weekly scalp DPC. Prior to application of each patch test, blood was drawn. The CDR3 is 17 amino acids. The V end lost 0 bases, the J end lost 4 bases, and 19 bases lay between the germline ends. The germline V gene has CDR1 MNHEY and CDR2 SMNVEV (reference sequence). In the case of this clonotype: The antigen is not known.

The J gene is TRBJ2-7, the V gene TRBV27; possibly TRBD1 for D (6 bases). The clonotype comes from a woman between 40 and 50 years old with alopecia areata. Some clones in this sample may be carry-over from other donors' samples. The input for sequencing was whole blood, taken in connection with sensitization to the hapten diphenylcyclopropenone (DPC). In nucleotides, the CDR3 is TGTGCCAGCAGTTTATCGTTTTGTGGGGACATAGATTACGAGCAGTACTTC. Translation gives CASSLSFCGDIDYEQYF.